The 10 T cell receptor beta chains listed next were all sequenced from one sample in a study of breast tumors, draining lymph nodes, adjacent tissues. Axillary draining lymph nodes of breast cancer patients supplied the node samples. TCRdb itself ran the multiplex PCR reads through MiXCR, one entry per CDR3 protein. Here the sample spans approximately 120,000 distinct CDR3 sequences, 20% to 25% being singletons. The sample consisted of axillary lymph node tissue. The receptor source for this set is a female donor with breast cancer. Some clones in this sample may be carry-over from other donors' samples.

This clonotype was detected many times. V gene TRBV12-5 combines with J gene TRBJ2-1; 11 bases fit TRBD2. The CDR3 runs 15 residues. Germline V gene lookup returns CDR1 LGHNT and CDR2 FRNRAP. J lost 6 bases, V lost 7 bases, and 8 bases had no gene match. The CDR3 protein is CASAPGTSGSNEQFF. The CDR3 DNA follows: TGTGCTAGTGCCCCCGGGACTAGCGGTAGCAATGAGCAGTTCTTC. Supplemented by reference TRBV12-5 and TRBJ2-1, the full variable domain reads DARVTQTPRHKVTEMGQEVTMRCQPILGHNTVFWYRQTMMQGLELLAYFRNRAPLDDSGMPKDRFSAEMPDATLATLKIQPSEPRDSAVYFCASAPGTSGSNEQFFGPGTRLTVL.

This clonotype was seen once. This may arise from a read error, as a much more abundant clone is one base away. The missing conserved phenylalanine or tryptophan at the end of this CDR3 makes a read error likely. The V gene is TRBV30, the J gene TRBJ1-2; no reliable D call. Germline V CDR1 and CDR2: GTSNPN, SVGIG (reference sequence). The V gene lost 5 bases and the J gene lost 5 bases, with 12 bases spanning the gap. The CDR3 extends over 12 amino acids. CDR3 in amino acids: CAWRLTSYGYTS. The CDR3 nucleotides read TGTGCCTGGCGCCTTACGTCGTATGGCTACACCTCC.

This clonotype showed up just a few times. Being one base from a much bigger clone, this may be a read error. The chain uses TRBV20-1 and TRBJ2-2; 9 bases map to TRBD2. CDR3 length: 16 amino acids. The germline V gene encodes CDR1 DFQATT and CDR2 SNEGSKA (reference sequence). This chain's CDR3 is CSARVLSGRNTGELLF. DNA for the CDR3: TGCAGTGCTAGAGTACTAAGCGGGAGGAACACCGGGGAGCTGCTTTTT.

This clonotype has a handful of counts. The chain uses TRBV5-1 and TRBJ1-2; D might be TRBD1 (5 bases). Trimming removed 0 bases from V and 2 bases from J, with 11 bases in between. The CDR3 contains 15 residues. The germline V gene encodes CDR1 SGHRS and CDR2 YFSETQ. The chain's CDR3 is CASSLGYRSNYGYTF. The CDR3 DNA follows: TGCGCCAGCAGCTTGGGGTACAGGTCAAACTATGGCTACACCTTC.

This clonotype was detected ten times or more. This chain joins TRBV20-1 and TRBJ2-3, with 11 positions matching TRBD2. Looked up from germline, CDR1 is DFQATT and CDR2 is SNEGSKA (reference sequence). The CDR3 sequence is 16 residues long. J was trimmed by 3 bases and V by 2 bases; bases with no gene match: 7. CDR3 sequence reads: CSARRSGGGATDTQYF. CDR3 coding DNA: TGCAGTGCTAGACGTAGCGGGGGGGGTGCAACAGATACGCAGTATTTT.

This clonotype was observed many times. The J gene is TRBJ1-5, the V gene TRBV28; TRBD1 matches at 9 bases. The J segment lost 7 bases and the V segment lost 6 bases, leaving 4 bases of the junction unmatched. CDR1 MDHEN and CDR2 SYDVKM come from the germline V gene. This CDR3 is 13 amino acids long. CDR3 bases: TGTGCCAGCAGGGGGACAGGGAACCAGCCCCAGCATTTT. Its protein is CASRGTGNQPQHF.

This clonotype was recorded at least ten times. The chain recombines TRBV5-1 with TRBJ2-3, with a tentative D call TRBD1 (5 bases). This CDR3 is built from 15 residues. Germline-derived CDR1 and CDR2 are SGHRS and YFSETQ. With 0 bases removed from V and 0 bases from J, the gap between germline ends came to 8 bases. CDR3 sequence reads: CASSLDGASTDTQYF. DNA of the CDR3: TGCGCCAGCAGCTTGGATGGGGCTAGCACAGATACGCAGTATTTT.

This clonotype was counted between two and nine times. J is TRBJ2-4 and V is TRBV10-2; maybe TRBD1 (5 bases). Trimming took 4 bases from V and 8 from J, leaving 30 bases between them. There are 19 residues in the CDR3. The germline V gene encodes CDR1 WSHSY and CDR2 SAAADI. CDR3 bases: TGCGCCAGCAGTGGGGGCCCCAGTAGAACTCTCTTATTAAGGGACATTCAGTACTTC. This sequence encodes CASSGGPSRTLLLRDIQYF.

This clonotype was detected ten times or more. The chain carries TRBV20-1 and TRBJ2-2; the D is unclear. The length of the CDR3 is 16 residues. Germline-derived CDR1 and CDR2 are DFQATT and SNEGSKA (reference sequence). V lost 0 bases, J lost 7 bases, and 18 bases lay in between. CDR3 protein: CSARDTGRRGIGELFF. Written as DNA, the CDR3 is TGCAGTGCTAGAGATACCGGGCGTCGAGGTATCGGGGAGCTGTTTTTT.

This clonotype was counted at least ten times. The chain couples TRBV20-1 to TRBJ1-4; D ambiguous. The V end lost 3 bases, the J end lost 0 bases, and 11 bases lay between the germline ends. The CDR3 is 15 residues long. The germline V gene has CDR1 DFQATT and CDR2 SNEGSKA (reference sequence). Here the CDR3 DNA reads TGCAGTGCTAGCCCCGCCCGATCAACTAATGAAAAACTGTTTTTT. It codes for CSASPARSTNEKLFF.